The sequence of this T cell receptor beta chain was determined in a study of blood T cell repertoires in COVID-19. Study context: Specimens from acute and convalescent COVID-19 originated in the United States, Italy and Spain. PBMCs, B-cell-depleted T cells, or T cells were the source of the cDNA or gDNA that made up the material.

To note about this clone: The junction departs from germline at one end; a sequencing error may be responsible. At the DNA level, this CDR3 is encoded by other sequences in the same sample as well.

The CDR3 totals 14 residues. The germline CDR1 and CDR2 sequences are SGDLS and YYNGEE. Method: immunoSEQ multiplex PCR; TCRdb's copy keeps in-frame clones and lacks some. The table lists about 100,000 clones, 92% of them singletons, with 5% to 6% in the top ten. The J gene is TRBJ1-5, the V gene TRBV9; the D gene is possibly TRBD1 (5 bases). The sequencing input was peripheral blood. The receptor was isolated from a man aged 50-60 years with active COVID-19. The chain's CDR3 is CASSVGETGQPQHF. The DNA of the CDR3 is TGTGCTAGCAGCGTAGGGGAAACGGGGCAGCCCCAGCATTTT.